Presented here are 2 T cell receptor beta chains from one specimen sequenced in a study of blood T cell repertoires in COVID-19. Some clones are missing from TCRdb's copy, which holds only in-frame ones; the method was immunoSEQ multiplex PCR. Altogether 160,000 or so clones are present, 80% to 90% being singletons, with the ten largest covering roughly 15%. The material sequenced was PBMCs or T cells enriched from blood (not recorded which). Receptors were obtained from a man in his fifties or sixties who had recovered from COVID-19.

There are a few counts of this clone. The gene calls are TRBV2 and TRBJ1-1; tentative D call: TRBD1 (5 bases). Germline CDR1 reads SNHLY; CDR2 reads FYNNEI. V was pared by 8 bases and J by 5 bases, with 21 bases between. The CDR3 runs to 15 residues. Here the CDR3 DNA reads TGTGCCAGCTACATGGGGGGAATAGAGGGAACTGAAGCTTTCTTT. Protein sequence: CASYMGGIEGTEAFF.

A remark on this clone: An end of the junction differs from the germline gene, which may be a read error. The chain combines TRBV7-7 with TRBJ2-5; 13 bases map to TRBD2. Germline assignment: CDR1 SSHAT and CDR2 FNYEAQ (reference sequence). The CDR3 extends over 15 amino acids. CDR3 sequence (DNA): TGTGCTAGCAGCCCCGGACTAGCGGGGGTGGAGACCCAGTACTTC. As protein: CASSPGLAGVETQYF.